This T cell receptor (beta chain) is from a study of blood T cell repertoires in COVID-19. Deletions cut 2 bases from V and 9 bases from J, with 19 bases between. The CDR3 has 15 residues. Looked up from germline, CDR1 is MDHEN and CDR2 is SYDVKM. Using immunoSEQ multiplex PCR, the repertoire was profiled, and TCRdb retains in-frame clones only, with some absent. The sample holds about 270,000 clones, approximately 82% seen once. Material: peripheral blood. The chain links TRBV28 to TRBJ1-2, with D tentatively TRBD1 (5 bases). The source is an elderly man with acute or convalescent COVID-19. As DNA, the CDR3 is TGTGCCAGCAGTTTAACCATCGACGAGACAGCCCGCTACACCTTC. Translated: CASSLTIDETARYTF.